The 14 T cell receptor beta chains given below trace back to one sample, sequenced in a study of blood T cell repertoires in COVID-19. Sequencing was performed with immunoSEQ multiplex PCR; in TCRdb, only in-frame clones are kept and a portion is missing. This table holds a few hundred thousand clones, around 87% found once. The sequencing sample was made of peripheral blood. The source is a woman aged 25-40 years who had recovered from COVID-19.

CDR3 in amino acids: CASSGTTGSKNIQYF. The CDR3 DNA sequence: TGTGCCAGCAGCGGAACGACAGGGAGCAAAAACATTCAGTACTTC. The chain combines TRBV9 with TRBJ2-4, with 7 bases fitting TRBD1. The V and J ends lost 3 bases and 3 bases, in that order; junction bases with no gene match: 6. The CDR3 totals 15 residues. The V gene's germline CDR1 is SGDLS and CDR2 YYNGEE.

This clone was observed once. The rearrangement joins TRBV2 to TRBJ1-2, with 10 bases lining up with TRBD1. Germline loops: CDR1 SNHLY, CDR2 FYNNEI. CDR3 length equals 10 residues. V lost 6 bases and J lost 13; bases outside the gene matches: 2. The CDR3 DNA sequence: TGTGCCAGCAGGGGGACAGGGGCCACCTTC. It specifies CASRGTGATF.

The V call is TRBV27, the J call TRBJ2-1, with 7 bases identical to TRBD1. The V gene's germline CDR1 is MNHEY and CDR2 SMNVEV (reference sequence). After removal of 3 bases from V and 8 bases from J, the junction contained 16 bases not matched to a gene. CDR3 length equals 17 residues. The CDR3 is CASSFRVRGGVFDEQFF. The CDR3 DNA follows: TGTGCCAGCAGTTTTAGGGTAAGAGGGGGCGTATTCGATGAGCAGTTCTTC.

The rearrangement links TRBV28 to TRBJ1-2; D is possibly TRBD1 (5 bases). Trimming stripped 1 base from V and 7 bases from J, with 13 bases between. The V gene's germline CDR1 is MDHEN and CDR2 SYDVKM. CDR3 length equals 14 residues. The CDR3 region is CASSLSGQGFGYTF. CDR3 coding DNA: TGTGCCAGCAGTTTATCTGGCCAGGGCTTTGGCTACACCTTC.

The CDR3 bases are TGTGCCAGCGGCGTCGACATTGGCGGGGAGCTGTTTTTT. It yields the protein CASGVDIGGELFF. The chain combines TRBV28 with TRBJ2-2, with D unclear. Germline assignment: CDR1 MDHEN and CDR2 SYDVKM. V gave up 8 bases and J gave up 7 bases, with 14 bases separating them. The CDR3 is made up of 13 amino acids.

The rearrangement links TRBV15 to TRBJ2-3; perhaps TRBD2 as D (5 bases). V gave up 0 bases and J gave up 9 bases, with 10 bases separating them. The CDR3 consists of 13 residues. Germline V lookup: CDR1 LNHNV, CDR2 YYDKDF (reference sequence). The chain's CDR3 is CATSRDPGITQYF. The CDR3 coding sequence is TGTGCCACCAGCAGAGATCCGGGAATCACGCAGTATTTT. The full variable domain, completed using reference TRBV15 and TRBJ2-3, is DAMVIQNPRYQVTQFGKPVTLSCSQTLNHNVMYWYQQKSSQAPKLLFHYYDKDFNNEADTPDNFQSRRPNTSFCFLDIRSPGLGDTAMYLCATSRDPGITQYFGPGTRLTVL.

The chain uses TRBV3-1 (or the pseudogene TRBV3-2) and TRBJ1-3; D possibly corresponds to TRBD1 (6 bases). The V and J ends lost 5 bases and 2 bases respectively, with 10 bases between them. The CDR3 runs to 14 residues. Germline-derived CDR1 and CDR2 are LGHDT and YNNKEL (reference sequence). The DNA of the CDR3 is TGTGCCAGCAGCGATGGACAGCCTGGAAACACCATATATTTT. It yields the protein CASSDGQPGNTIYF.

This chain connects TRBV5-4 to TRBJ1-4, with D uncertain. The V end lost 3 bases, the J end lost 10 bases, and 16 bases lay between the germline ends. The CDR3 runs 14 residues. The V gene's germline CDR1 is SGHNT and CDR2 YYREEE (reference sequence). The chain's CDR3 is CASSSGEARGKLFF. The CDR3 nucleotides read TGTGCCAGCAGCTCCGGCGAAGCAAGAGGAAAACTGTTTTTT. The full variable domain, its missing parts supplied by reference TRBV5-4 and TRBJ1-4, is ETGVTQSPTHLIKTRGQQVTLRCSSQSGHNTVSWYQQALGQGPQFIFQYYREEENGRGNFPPRFSGLQFPNYSSELNVNALELDDSALYLCASSSGEARGKLFFGSGTQLSVL.

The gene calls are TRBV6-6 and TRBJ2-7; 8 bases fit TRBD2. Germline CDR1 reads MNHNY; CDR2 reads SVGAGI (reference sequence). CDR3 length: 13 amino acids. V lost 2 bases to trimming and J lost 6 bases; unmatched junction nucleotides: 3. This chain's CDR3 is CASSYTRGGEQYF. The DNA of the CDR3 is TGTGCCAGCAGTTACACCCGGGGGGGCGAGCAGTACTTC.

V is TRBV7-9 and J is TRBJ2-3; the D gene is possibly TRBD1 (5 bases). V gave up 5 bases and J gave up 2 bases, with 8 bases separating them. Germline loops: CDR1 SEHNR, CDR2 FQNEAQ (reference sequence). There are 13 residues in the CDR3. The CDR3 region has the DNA TGTGCCAGCAGCCCCAGGGCCACAGATACGCAGTATTTT. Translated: CASSPRATDTQYF.

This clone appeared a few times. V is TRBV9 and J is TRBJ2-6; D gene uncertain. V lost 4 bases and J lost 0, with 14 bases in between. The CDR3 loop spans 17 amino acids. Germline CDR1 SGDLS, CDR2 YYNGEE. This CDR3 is CASSQTLFRSGANVLTF. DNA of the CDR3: TGTGCCAGCAGCCAGACATTGTTTCGCTCTGGGGCCAACGTCCTGACTTTC.

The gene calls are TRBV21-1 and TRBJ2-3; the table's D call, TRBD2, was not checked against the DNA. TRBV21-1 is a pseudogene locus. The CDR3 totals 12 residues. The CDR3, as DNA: TGTGCCAGCAGCAAAGAGGAGGATACGCAGTATTTT. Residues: CASSKEEDTQYF.

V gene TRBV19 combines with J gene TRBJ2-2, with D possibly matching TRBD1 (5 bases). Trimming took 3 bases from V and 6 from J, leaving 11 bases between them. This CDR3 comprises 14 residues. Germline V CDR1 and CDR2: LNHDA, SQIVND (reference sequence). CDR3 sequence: CASSINPRAGELFF. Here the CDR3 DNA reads TGTGCCAGTAGTATCAATCCCAGGGCCGGGGAGCTGTTTTTT.

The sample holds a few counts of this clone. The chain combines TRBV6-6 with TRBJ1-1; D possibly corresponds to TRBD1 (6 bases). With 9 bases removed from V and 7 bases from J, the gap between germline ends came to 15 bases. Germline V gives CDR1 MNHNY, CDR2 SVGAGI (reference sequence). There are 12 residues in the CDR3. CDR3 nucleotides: TGTGCCAGTCACGTCCAGGGGTATGAAGCTTTCTTT. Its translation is CASHVQGYEAFF.